Listed below are T cell receptor beta chains from one sample, sequenced in a study of cytomegalovirus exposure and HLA in healthy donors. Sequenced by immunoSEQ multiplex PCR; TCRdb stores in-frame clones only, minus some. In the table there are about 150,000 clones, around 74% of which are singletons. Sequencing was carried out using PBMCs. The source is a man aged 50 to 60 in good health and CMV-seropositive. Each CDR3 is given with its conserved first and last residue. D genes are given only for firm matches. Rows may omit the clone size; those that give it use once, few, many or a size class.

j_call v_call d_call clone_size cdr3_nt cdr3_aa
TRBJ2-6 TRBV7-9 TRBD1 . TGTTCCAGCAGGGGGGACAGGGGGATCCTCTCTGGGGCCAACGTCCTGACTTTC CSSRGDRGILSGANVLTF
TRBJ2-1 TRBV15 TRBD1 . TGTGCCACCAGCAGACGGACAGGGACTGTTCACAATGAGCAGTTCTTC CATSRRTGTVHNEQFF
TRBJ2-7 TRBV10-2 . . TGCGCCAGCAGTCAAGGACTTGCCTACGAGCAGTACTTC CASSQGLAYEQYF
TRBJ1-4 TRBV5-1 TRBD1 few TGCGCCAGCAGCTTGTACAGGGGGCAAAAACTGTTTTTT CASSLYRGQKLFF
TRBJ2-3 TRBV18 TRBD1 once TGTGCCAGCTCCCCAACAGGGGTGGATACGCAGTATTTT CASSPTGVDTQYF
TRBJ2-7 TRBV5-1 . . TGCGCCAGCAGCTACGGGACTCTATCCTACGAGCAGTACTTC CASSYGTLSYEQYF
TRBJ2-7 TRBV6-1 TRBD1 few TGTGCCAGCAGTGAAGAGACAGGGGGCTCCTACGAGCAGTACTTC CASSEETGGSYEQYF
TRBJ2-5 TRBV29-1 . . TGCAGCGTTGAAGACAGATCGTACCAAGAGACCCAGTACTTC CSVEDRSYQETQYF
TRBJ2-1 TRBV18 TRBD1 once TGTGCCAGCTCACCACCTTCCAGGGGGCAGCCCTACAATGAGCAGTTCTTC CASSPPSRGQPYNEQFF
TRBJ2-7 TRBV28 TRBD1 . TGTGCCAGCAGTCCGAACGGGGACAGTTCCTACGAGCAGTACTTC CASSPNGDSSYEQYF
TRBJ1-4 TRBV5-1 . . TGCGCCAGCAGCTTTAGGGGAGGGACTAATGAAAAACTGTTTTTT CASSFRGGTNEKLFF
TRBJ1-1 TRBV30 . . TGTGCCTGGAGTGTCCAGGGGAACACTGAAGCTTTCTTT CAWSVQGNTEAFF
TRBJ2-2 TRBV18 . once TGTGCCAGCTCACCACCGGCAGGGGCCATTAGCTTCTCAAACACCGGGGAGCTGTTTTTT CASSPPAGAISFSNTGELFF
TRBJ2-7 TRBV5-1 TRBD2 . TGCGCCAGCAGTCCTCTAGCGGACTCCTACGAGCAGTACTTC CASSPLADSYEQYF
TRBJ2-6 TRBV7-6 . . TGTGCCAGCAGCTTAGTGCGGGTAGACTTGAGCTCTGGGGCCAACGTCCTGACTTTC CASSLVRVDLSSGANVLTF
TRBJ2-1 TRBV7-3 TRBD2 . TGTGCCAGCAGCTTAACGCCCCCGGGACTAGCGGAATACAGCTCCTACAATGAGCAGTTCTTC CASSLTPPGLAEYSSYNEQFF